One T cell receptor (beta chain) is described in this entry. The antigen is not known. Germline values: CDR1 LNHDA, CDR2 SQIVND (reference sequence). Trimming pared 5 bases from V and 1 base from J, leaving 12 bases between. This CDR3 comprises 14 residues. Assay: immunoSEQ multiplex PCR; the TCRdb copy retains only in-frame clones and omits some. The sample consists of about 21,000 clones, 70% to 90% of them appearing once. Methotrexate plus calcineurin inhibitor accompanied controls' myeloablative marrow transplants; sampling was 1 year later. The data stem from a study of T cells after posttransplantation cyclophosphamide. General study findings and limits: Blood and skin or GI T cell repertoires showed limited TRB overlap. Recipient CMV seropositivity and CMV reactivation strongly tracked TRB clonality. Donor CD8+ memory clones often dominated recipient blood repertoires at later times.

This specimen was PBMCs, taken 362 days after allogeneic stem cell transplant with calcineurin inhibitor and methotrexate. The genes are TRBV19 and TRBJ2-7, with TRBD2 as a possible D gene (6 bases). This clonotype was sampled from a female patient under 45 who received an allogeneic stem cell transplant from an unrelated donor, was CMV-positive, and had acute and chronic GVHD. Some T cells may have originated in the graft donor. CDR3 sequence (DNA): TGTGCCAGTAGTGCCTGGGGAGGATCCTACGAGCAGTACTTC. It is translated as CASSAWGGSYEQYF.